Following are 19 T cell receptor beta chains from one sample sequenced in a study of T cells expressing NK-cell markers. For each CDR3 protein, TCRdb gives one entry from its re-call of the 5' RACE reads, without DNA. Listed are about 180,000 distinct CDR3 sequences; 20% to 25% falls within the top ten. Sequencing was done on a sample of blood T cells: a sorted CD56 or NKG2C T cell subset, CD4+ or CD8+ T cells, or bulk PBMC T cells (not recorded which). These receptor sequences come from a man aged 18-69 years in good health.

The chain uses TRBV15 and TRBJ1-4; absent DNA, TCRdb's TRBD1 call cannot be checked. The germline V gene has CDR1 LNHNV and CDR2 YYDKDF (reference sequence). The CDR3 totals 15 residues. The CDR3 loop reads CATSRDRGTNEKLFF.

The chain couples TRBV15 to TRBJ1-2. In germline, CDR1 is LNHNV, CDR2 YYDKDF (reference sequence). This CDR3 is built from 18 residues. CDR3 protein: CATSRDLETPQANYGYTF.

The J gene is TRBJ2-1, the V gene TRBV2; TCRdb's D call of TRBD1 is untestable without DNA. Germline V lookup: CDR1 SNHLY, CDR2 FYNNEI. This CDR3 has 15 amino acids. The CDR3 is CASSARTVENNEQFF.

J is TRBJ1-5 and V is TRBV3-1; TCRdb calls TRBD1, which cannot be checked without DNA. The germline CDR1 and CDR2 sequences are LGHDT and YNNKEL (reference sequence). The CDR3 covers 14 residues. CDR3 protein: CASSPAPGNQPQHF. The full variable domain, completed using reference TRBV3-1 and TRBJ1-5, is DTAVSQTPKYLVTQMGNDKSIKCEQNLGHDTMYWYKQDSKKFLKIMFSYNNKELIINETVPNRFSPKSPDKAHLNLHINSLELGDSAVYFCASSPAPGNQPQHFGDGTRLSIL.

This chain links TRBV27 with TRBJ2-7; TCRdb proposes TRBD2, but this gene call is untestable without DNA. The CDR3 is made up of 16 amino acids. The germline V gene has CDR1 MNHEY and CDR2 SMNVEV (reference sequence). The CDR3 protein is CASSPLAGGTPYEQYF.

The genes are TRBV21-1 and TRBJ2-3. TRBV21-1 is labeled a pseudogene. The CDR3 length is 20 residues. The chain's CDR3 is CASSKVGFKTANSRTDTQYF.

The gene calls are TRBV12-3 or TRBV12-4 and TRBJ1-5; TCRdb's assignment of TRBD1 cannot be checked, as there is no DNA. The CDR3 contains 16 residues. The chain's CDR3 is CASSLTGLGSNQPQHF.

V usage is TRBV28 and J usage is TRBJ2-1; TCRdb indicates TRBD2, and absent DNA this call remains unverified. The CDR3 totals 12 residues. Per the germline V gene, CDR1 is MDHEN and CDR2 is SYDVKM. The CDR3 is CATQSGLAEQFF.

V gene TRBV6-1 combines with J gene TRBJ2-1; the TCRdb call, TRBD2, lacks DNA for checking. Germline V gene lookup returns CDR1 MNHNS and CDR2 SASEGT. This CDR3 is built from 14 residues. The CDR3 protein is CASIPSGGYNEQFF.

V gene TRBV7-9 combines with J gene TRBJ2-1. CDR1 is SEHNR and CDR2 is FQNEAQ in the germline V gene (reference sequence). This CDR3 has 15 residues. The CDR3: CASSLTRTPYNEQFF. The full variable domain, with the rest looked up from reference TRBV7-9 and TRBJ2-1, is DTGVSQNPRHKITKRGQNVTFRCDPISEHNRLYWYRQTLGQGPEFLTYFQNEAQLEKSRLLSDRFSAERPKGSFSTLEIQRTEQGDSAMYLCASSLTRTPYNEQFFGPGTRLTVL.

The CDR3: CASSFGQGGTDTQYF. The chain couples TRBV7-6 to TRBJ2-3; TCRdb lists TRBD1, though no DNA is available to test this call. CDR1 and CDR2 from the germline V gene are SGHVS and FNYEAQ. The CDR3 loop spans 15 amino acids.

The CDR3 spells CASSYQGQFQETQYF. J is TRBJ2-5 and V is TRBV6-5; TCRdb calls TRBD1, which cannot be checked without DNA. The CDR3 length is 15 residues. Germline CDR1 MNHEY, CDR2 SVGAGI.

The gene calls are TRBV10-3 and TRBJ2-1; TCRdb lists TRBD2, though no DNA is available to test this call. The CDR3 contains 15 residues. Germline CDR1 ENHRY, CDR2 SYGVKD. The CDR3 loop is CATDKSLAPGNEQFF.

The chain combines TRBV13 with TRBJ1-2; the TCRdb call, TRBD1, lacks DNA for checking. Germline values: CDR1 PRHDT, CDR2 FYEKMQ (reference sequence). The CDR3 extends over 15 amino acids. CDR3: CASSLGRGPSYGYTF.

The chain joins TRBV11-1 to TRBJ2-1. There are 14 residues in the CDR3. Germline CDR1 is SGHAT and CDR2 is FQDESV (reference sequence). CDR3 amino acids: CASSLKWTSNEQFF.

The chain recombines TRBV9 with TRBJ2-3; absent DNA, TCRdb's TRBD1 call cannot be checked. Germline V lookup: CDR1 SGDLS, CDR2 YYNGEE. The CDR3 extends over 21 amino acids. The CDR3: CASSVAIGSYIQGTVLDTQYF.

The chain couples TRBV12-3 or TRBV12-4 to TRBJ2-2; TCRdb calls TRBD2, which cannot be checked without DNA. The length of the CDR3 is 15 residues. The chain's CDR3 is CASRLTSGGRGELFF.

The J gene is TRBJ1-1, the V gene TRBV7-2; the D call from TCRdb, TRBD1, cannot be confirmed without DNA. CDR1 SGHTA and CDR2 FQGNSA come from the germline V gene. The CDR3 spans 14 residues. CDR3 amino acids: CASSLGQGVTQAFF.

The chain links TRBV9 to TRBJ2-1; checking the TCRdb D call of TRBD2 is not possible without DNA. The germline V gene encodes CDR1 SGDLS and CDR2 YYNGEE. The CDR3 has 17 residues. CDR3 sequence: CASSVGGTSGSYNEQFF.